This TCR beta chain was found in a study of T cell repertoires in cytomegalovirus infection. Looking at the study overall: An indication of both CMV infection and matching HLA type came from public TCR beta signatures. Whole-study findings and limits: The study identified carriers of CMV plus the relevant HLA from cumulative public TCR beta family frequency. The ex vivo response was dominated by HLA-C-restricted CMV-specific TCR beta clonotypes.

MiXCR was run by TCRdb on the reads, yielding one entry per CDR3 protein. The sample has around 530,000 distinct CDR3 sequences, more than 25% seen once. This clonotype occurred many times. The target antigen is unknown. V was pared by 4 bases and J by 6 bases, with 7 bases of the junction left unmatched. CDR1 is MNHEY and CDR2 is SVGEGT in the germline V gene. The length of the CDR3 is 15 residues. Material: PBMCs. This chain links TRBV6-2 or TRBV6-3 with TRBJ2-1, with 9 bases lining up with TRBD2. The clonotype comes from a human donor in good health (CMV status not recorded). Some clones in this sample may be carry-over from other donors' samples. In DNA form, the CDR3 reads TGTGCCAGCAGTTTACGCGGGAGGGCCACCAATGAGCAGTTCTTC. As protein: CASSLRGRATNEQFF.